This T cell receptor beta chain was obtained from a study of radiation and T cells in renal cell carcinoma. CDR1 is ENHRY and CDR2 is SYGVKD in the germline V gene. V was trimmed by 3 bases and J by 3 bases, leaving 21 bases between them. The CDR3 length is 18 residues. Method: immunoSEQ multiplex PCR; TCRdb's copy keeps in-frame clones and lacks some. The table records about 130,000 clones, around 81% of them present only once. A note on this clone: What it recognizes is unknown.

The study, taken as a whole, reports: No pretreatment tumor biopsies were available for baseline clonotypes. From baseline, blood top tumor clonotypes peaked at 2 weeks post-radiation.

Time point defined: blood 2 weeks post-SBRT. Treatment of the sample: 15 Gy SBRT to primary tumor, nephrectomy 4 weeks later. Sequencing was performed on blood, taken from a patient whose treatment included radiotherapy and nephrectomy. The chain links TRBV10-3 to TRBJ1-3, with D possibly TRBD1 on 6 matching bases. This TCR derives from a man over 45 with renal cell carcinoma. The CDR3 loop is CAISDSFDRSQFGNTIYF. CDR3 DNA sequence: TGTGCCATCAGTGATTCATTCGACAGGAGTCAATTTGGAAACACCATATATTTT.